This is a list of T cell receptor beta chains from one sample in a study of blood T cell repertoires in COVID-19. Generated by immunoSEQ multiplex PCR, the TCRdb table keeps only in-frame clones and is missing some. The sample contains about 300,000 clones, roughly 84% of which appear only once. Sequences were obtained from peripheral blood. These receptors were taken from a human donor with COVID-19, enrolled during active disease. The donor label of this sample is uncertain. The CDR3 runs from the conserved cysteine through the conserved F or W. Size values are once, few and many counts, or a class for expanded clones, and some rows have none.

v_gene: TRBV11-2
j_gene: TRBJ2-1
abundance: -
CDR3aa: CASSLEVLAGQFF

v_gene: TRBV7-2
j_gene: TRBJ2-7
abundance: -
CDR3aa: CASSLTRWTSGDSYEQYF

v_gene: TRBV28
j_gene: TRBJ1-1
abundance: -
CDR3aa: CASSLWADTEAFF

v_gene: TRBV21-1
j_gene: TRBJ2-2
abundance: -
CDR3aa: CASSLRTSLPGELFF

v_gene: TRBV4-3
j_gene: TRBJ2-7
abundance: once
CDR3aa: CASSQDGRVPYEQYF

v_gene: TRBV10-3
j_gene: TRBJ2-1
abundance: -
CDR3aa: CAISPGSAHGDNEQFF

v_gene: TRBV25-1
j_gene: TRBJ1-4
abundance: -
CDR3aa: CASADRGATNEKLFF

v_gene: TRBV6-5
j_gene: TRBJ2-2
abundance: -
CDR3aa: CASRRGTNTGELFF

v_gene: TRBV30
j_gene: TRBJ2-1
abundance: -
CDR3aa: CAWSGGGTSPDEQFF

v_gene: TRBV28
j_gene: TRBJ1-3
abundance: few
CDR3aa: CASSLDWEAGNTIYF

v_gene: TRBV7-2
j_gene: TRBJ2-2
abundance: few
CDR3aa: CASSPPGLAGAGELFF

v_gene: TRBV6-2/TRBV6-3
j_gene: TRBJ2-3
abundance: -
CDR3aa: CASSYMAGEGTQYF

v_gene: TRBV5-1
j_gene: TRBJ1-1
abundance: -
CDR3aa: CASSPSGLIVTEAFF

v_gene: TRBV7-3
j_gene: TRBJ2-3
abundance: -
CDR3aa: CASSSSGIRTDTQYF

v_gene: TRBV4-2
j_gene: TRBJ2-3
abundance: -
CDR3aa: CASSQELAGGTDTQYF

v_gene: TRBV29-1
j_gene: TRBJ2-3
abundance: once
CDR3aa: CSVVGLLTDTQYF

v_gene: TRBV27
j_gene: TRBJ1-1
abundance: few
CDR3aa: CASRYRGAVNTEAFF

v_gene: TRBV5-1
j_gene: TRBJ2-2
abundance: -
CDR3aa: CASSLGPSENTGELFF

v_gene: TRBV28
j_gene: TRBJ1-4
abundance: -
CDR3aa: CASSLDRGRVGEKLFF

v_gene: TRBV5-1
j_gene: TRBJ1-2
abundance: -
CDR3aa: CASSLSGADYGYTF

v_gene: TRBV7-2
j_gene: TRBJ1-4
abundance: -
CDR3aa: CASSPRDRGNEKLFF

v_gene: TRBV2
j_gene: TRBJ1-2
abundance: -
CDR3aa: CASSLQGGVGYTF

v_gene: TRBV15
j_gene: TRBJ2-1
abundance: -
CDR3aa: CATSGGLGSSYNEQFF

v_gene: TRBV7-3
j_gene: TRBJ2-5
abundance: -
CDR3aa: CASSPTGGGETQYF

v_gene: TRBV7-2
j_gene: TRBJ2-1
abundance: -
CDR3aa: CASSLARGGEQFF

v_gene: TRBV6-1
j_gene: TRBJ2-7
abundance: -
CDR3aa: CASSQAGGPEQYF

v_gene: TRBV19
j_gene: TRBJ2-1
abundance: -
CDR3aa: CASSSAGDNYEQFF

v_gene: TRBV7-9
j_gene: TRBJ1-1
abundance: -
CDR3aa: CASSEEGSDTEAFF

v_gene: TRBV7-2
j_gene: TRBJ1-1
abundance: -
CDR3aa: CASSFAGGINTEAFF

v_gene: TRBV9
j_gene: TRBJ2-1
abundance: -
CDR3aa: CASSVALADESGEQFF

v_gene: TRBV7-2
j_gene: TRBJ2-1
abundance: -
CDR3aa: CASSSGTRYNEQFF

v_gene: TRBV7-2
j_gene: TRBJ2-7
abundance: -
CDR3aa: CASSSYLAGQGYEQYF

v_gene: TRBV5-1
j_gene: TRBJ2-1
abundance: -
CDR3aa: CASSAPTSGDAINEQFF

v_gene: TRBV12-3/TRBV12-4
j_gene: TRBJ2-2
abundance: -
CDR3aa: CASSAAAAGELFF

v_gene: TRBV28
j_gene: TRBJ2-3
abundance: -
CDR3aa: CASSLVYTQYF

v_gene: TRBV19
j_gene: TRBJ1-1
abundance: -
CDR3aa: CASSGTVNTEAFF

v_gene: TRBV25-1
j_gene: TRBJ2-1
abundance: once
CDR3aa: CATQTGVLGNEQFF

v_gene: TRBV4-1
j_gene: TRBJ2-1
abundance: -
CDR3aa: CASSSRTSGHNEQFF

v_gene: TRBV19
j_gene: TRBJ1-5
abundance: -
CDR3aa: CASSTHQGDQPQHF

v_gene: TRBV19
j_gene: TRBJ2-1
abundance: -
CDR3aa: CASSPTSGGRGEQFF

v_gene: TRBV11-1
j_gene: TRBJ2-7
abundance: -
CDR3aa: CASSEGGPTSYEQYF

v_gene: TRBV9
j_gene: TRBJ2-1
abundance: -
CDR3aa: CASSVGLLAGFYNEQFF

v_gene: TRBV28
j_gene: TRBJ1-2
abundance: -
CDR3aa: CASSTGQGSLGYTF

v_gene: TRBV15
j_gene: TRBJ2-7
abundance: -
CDR3aa: CATSRPGTSSLYEQYF